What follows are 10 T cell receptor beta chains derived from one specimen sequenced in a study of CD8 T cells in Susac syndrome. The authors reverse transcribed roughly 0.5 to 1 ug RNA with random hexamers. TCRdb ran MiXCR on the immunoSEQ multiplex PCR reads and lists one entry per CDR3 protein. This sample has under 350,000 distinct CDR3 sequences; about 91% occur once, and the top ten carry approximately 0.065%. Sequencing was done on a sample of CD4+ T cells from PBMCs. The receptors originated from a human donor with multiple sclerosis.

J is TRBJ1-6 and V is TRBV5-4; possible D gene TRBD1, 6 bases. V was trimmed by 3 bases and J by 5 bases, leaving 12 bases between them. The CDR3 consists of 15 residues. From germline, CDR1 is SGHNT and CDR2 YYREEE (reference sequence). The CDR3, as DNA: TGTGCCAGCAGCTCCGGAGGGGGGGATAATTCACCCCTCCACTTT. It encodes CASSSGGGDNSPLHF.

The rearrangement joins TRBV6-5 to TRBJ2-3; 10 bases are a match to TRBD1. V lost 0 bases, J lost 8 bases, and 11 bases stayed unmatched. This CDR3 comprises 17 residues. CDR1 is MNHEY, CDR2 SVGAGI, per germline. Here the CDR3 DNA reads TGTGCCAGCAGTTACTCGAGTAGGGGACAGGGGTCGGGTACGCAGTATTTT. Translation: CASSYSSRGQGSGTQYF.

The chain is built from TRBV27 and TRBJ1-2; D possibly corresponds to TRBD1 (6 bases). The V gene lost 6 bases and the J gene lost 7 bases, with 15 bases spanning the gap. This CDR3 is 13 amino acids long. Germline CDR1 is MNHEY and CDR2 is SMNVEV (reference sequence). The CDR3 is CASSPRGRLGYTF. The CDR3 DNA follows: TGTGCCAGCAGCCCACGGGGGCGTCTTGGCTACACCTTC.

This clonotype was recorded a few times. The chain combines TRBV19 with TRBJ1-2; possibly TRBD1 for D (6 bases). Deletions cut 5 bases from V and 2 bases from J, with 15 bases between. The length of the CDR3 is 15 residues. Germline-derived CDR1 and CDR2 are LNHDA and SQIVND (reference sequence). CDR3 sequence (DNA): TGTGCCAGTAGTCCGGAAGACAGGAGAAACTATGGCTACACCTTC. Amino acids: CASSPEDRRNYGYTF.

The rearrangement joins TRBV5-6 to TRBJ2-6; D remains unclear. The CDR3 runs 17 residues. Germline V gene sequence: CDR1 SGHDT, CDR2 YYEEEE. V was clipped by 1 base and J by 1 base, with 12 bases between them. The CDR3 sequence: CASSLPGPESGANVLTF. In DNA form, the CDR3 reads TGTGCCAGCAGCTTGCCCGGCCCGGAGTCTGGGGCCAACGTCCTGACTTTC. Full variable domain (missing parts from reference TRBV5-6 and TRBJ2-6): DAGVTQSPTHLIKTRGQQVTLRCSPKSGHDTVSWYQQALGQGPQFIFQYYEEEERQRGNFPDRFSGHQFPNYSSELNVNALLLGDSALYLCASSLPGPESGANVLTFGAGSRLTVL.

CDR3 loop: CSASPGSYGYTF. CDR3 sequence (DNA): TGCAGTGCTAGCCCAGGCAGCTATGGCTACACCTTC. The genes are TRBV20-1 and TRBJ1-2; unclear D gene. The CDR3 runs 12 residues. CDR1 is DFQATT, CDR2 SNEGSKA, per germline (reference sequence). The V and J ends lost 3 bases and 4 bases respectively, with 9 bases between them.

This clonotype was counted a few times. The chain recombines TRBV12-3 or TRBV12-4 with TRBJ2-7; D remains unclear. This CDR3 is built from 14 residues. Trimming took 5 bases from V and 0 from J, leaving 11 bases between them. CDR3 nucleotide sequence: TGTGCCAGCAGTCCCTCGCGAGGCTCCTACGAGCAGTACTTC. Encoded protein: CASSPSRGSYEQYF.

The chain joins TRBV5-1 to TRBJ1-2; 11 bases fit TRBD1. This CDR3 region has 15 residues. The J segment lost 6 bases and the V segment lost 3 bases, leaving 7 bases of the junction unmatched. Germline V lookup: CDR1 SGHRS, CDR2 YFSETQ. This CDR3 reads CASSYYRDRGNGYTF. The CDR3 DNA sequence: TGCGCCAGCAGCTACTACCGGGACAGGGGGAATGGCTACACCTTC.

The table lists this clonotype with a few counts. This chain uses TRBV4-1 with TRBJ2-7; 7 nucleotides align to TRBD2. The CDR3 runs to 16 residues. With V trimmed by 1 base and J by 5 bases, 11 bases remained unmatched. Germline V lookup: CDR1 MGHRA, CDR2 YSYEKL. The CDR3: CASSQVFGTIYDEQYF. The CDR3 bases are TGCGCCAGCAGCCAAGTATTCGGGACTATTTATGACGAGCAGTACTTC.

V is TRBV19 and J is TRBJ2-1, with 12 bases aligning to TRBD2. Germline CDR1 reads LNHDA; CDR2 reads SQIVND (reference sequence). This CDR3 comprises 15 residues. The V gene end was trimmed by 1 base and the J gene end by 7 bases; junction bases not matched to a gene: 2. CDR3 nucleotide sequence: TGTGCCAGTAGTATAGGGACTAGCGGGATTAATGAGCAGTTCTTC. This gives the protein CASSIGTSGINEQFF. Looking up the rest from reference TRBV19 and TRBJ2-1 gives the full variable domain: DGGITQSPKYLFRKEGQNVTLSCEQNLNHDAMYWYRQDPGQGLRLIYYSQIVNDFQKGDIAEGYSVSREKKESFPLTVTSAQKNPTAFYLCASSIGTSGINEQFFGPGTRLTVL.